The 20 T cell receptor beta chains presented below share a single source sample, sequenced in a study of CD8 T cells in Susac syndrome (dated by TCRdb to the late 2010s). The protocol used for the library was the immunoSEQ multiplex PCR assay. RNA was extracted using the RNeasy kit, and roughly 0.5 to 1 microgram was reverse transcribed with random hexamers. In TCRdb, the public reads were trimmed at Q25 with fastp and aligned with MiXCR, with productive beta chains retained. Every entry covers one CDR3 protein and lists the most common genes and DNA from its rows. The sample table holds around 77,000 distinct CDR3 sequences, of which 96% were seen once. Clones ranked in the top ten supply roughly 0.11% of the sample. Material: CD4+ T cells from PBMCs. The origin of the receptors is a human donor with multiple sclerosis.

The CDR3 spells CASSGREGDSYNSPLHF. In DNA, the CDR3 is TGTGCCAGCAGCGGCAGGGAAGGGGACTCCTATAATTCACCCCTCCACTTT. The chain joins TRBV25-1 to TRBJ1-6; D is perhaps TRBD1 (5 bases). CDR3 length equals 17 residues. The V end lost 6 bases, the J end lost 0 bases, and 15 bases lay between the germline ends. Germline assignment: CDR1 MGHDK and CDR2 SYGVNS.

The rearrangement links TRBV5-1 to TRBJ2-7, with D hard to call. Germline V lookup: CDR1 SGHRS, CDR2 YFSETQ. Trimming shortened V by 1 base and J by 4 bases, and 9 bases separated the two germline ends. The CDR3 consists of 13 residues. The CDR3 DNA follows: TGCGCCAGCAGCTTGTCTCTCCAATACGAGCAGTACTTC. Translation gives CASSLSLQYEQYF. Variable domain in full (rest from reference TRBV5-1 and TRBJ2-7): KAGVTQTPRYLIKTRGQQVTLSCSPISGHRSVSWYQQTPGQGLQFLFEYFSETQRNKGNFPGRFSGRQFSNSRSEMNVSTLELGDSALYLCASSLSLQYEQYFGPGTRLTVT.

The rearrangement joins TRBV19 to TRBJ2-5; 7 bases agree with TRBD1. V trimming: 3 bases; J trimming: 4 bases; junction bases outside the gene matches: 8. The CDR3 length is 15 residues. Germline values: CDR1 LNHDA, CDR2 SQIVND (reference sequence). The CDR3: CASSINPTGPETQYF. DNA for the CDR3: TGTGCCAGTAGTATTAATCCGACAGGGCCAGAGACCCAGTACTTC.

The gene calls are TRBV5-1 and TRBJ1-2; D may be TRBD1 (5 bases). The germline V and J ends were trimmed by 0 bases and 8 bases, with 14 bases remaining between them. The CDR3 sequence is 14 residues long. Germline values: CDR1 SGHRS, CDR2 YFSETQ. The CDR3: CASSLGGRSVGYTF. CDR3 nucleotide sequence: TGCGCCAGCAGCTTGGGGGGACGAAGCGTGGGCTACACCTTC. Full variable domain (outside the CDR3, taken from reference TRBV5-1 and TRBJ1-2): KAGVTQTPRYLIKTRGQQVTLSCSPISGHRSVSWYQQTPGQGLQFLFEYFSETQRNKGNFPGRFSGRQFSNSRSEMNVSTLELGDSALYLCASSLGGRSVGYTFGSGTRLTVV.

The gene calls are TRBV6-1 and TRBJ2-7, with a possible D match to TRBD2 (5 bases). V was trimmed by 5 bases and J by 9 bases, leaving 17 bases between them. The V gene's germline CDR1 is MNHNS and CDR2 SASEGT. There are 13 residues in the CDR3. This chain's CDR3 is CASSSTPGSGQYF. In DNA form, the CDR3 reads TGTGCCAGCAGTTCAACCCCGGGCAGCGGGCAGTACTTC.

The chain joins TRBV24-1 to TRBJ2-5, with 10 bases lining up with TRBD2. Germline assignment: CDR1 KGHDR and CDR2 SFDVKD. With V trimmed by 5 bases and J by 4 bases, 9 bases remained unmatched. The CDR3 totals 16 residues. This CDR3 reads CATSAGLAERRETQYF. The CDR3 DNA reads as TGTGCCACCAGTGCCGGACTAGCGGAGAGAAGAGAGACCCAGTACTTC.

The chain links TRBV12-3 or TRBV12-4 to TRBJ1-6; no firm D call. V lost 4 bases to trimming and J lost 8 bases, with 15 bases between them. This CDR3 has 15 residues. CDR3 in amino acids: CASSSTGNQDSPLHF. CDR3 sequence (DNA): TGTGCCAGCAGTTCGACGGGCAATCAGGATTCACCCCTCCACTTT.

DNA for the CDR3: TGCGCCAGCAGCTTCGATTACAGGGCTAGGAACACTGAAGCTTTCTTT. It specifies CASSFDYRARNTEAFF. This rearrangement joins TRBV5-1 to TRBJ1-1; weak D call: TRBD1 (6 bases). The CDR3 totals 16 residues. Trimming took 2 bases from V and 1 from J, leaving 15 bases between them. Germline V gene data show CDR1 as SGHRS and CDR2 as YFSETQ.

The V call is TRBV20-1, the J call TRBJ2-1, with 10 bases lining up with TRBD2. With 0 bases clipped from V and 4 bases from J, the junction kept 12 bases outside the gene matches. Germline values: CDR1 DFQATT, CDR2 SNEGSKA (reference sequence). This CDR3 comprises 18 residues. The CDR3 coding sequence is TGCAGTGCTAGAGATAGGAGCGGGGGGGCCTTCAGGTACAATGAGCAGTTCTTC. Protein product: CSARDRSGGAFRYNEQFF.

This chain connects TRBV20-1 to TRBJ2-2, with 16 nucleotides matching TRBD2. Germline values: CDR1 DFQATT, CDR2 SNEGSKA (reference sequence). The CDR3 extends over 19 amino acids. The J segment lost 0 bases and the V segment lost 6 bases, leaving 10 bases of the junction unmatched. CDR3 amino acids: CSAQVGLAGGPANTGELFF. CDR3 nucleotide sequence: TGCAGTGCCCAAGTGGGACTAGCGGGGGGGCCTGCGAACACCGGGGAGCTGTTTTTT.

The genes are TRBV12-3 or TRBV12-4 and TRBJ2-6, with a possible D match to TRBD1 (6 bases). V lost 4 bases and J 4 bases, leaving 20 bases between the germline ends. The CDR3 contains 18 residues. The CDR3 protein is CASSSPLTGSHGANVLTF. For the CDR3, the DNA is TGTGCCAGCAGTTCCCCCCTTACAGGGTCGCACGGGGCCAACGTCCTGACTTTC.

This clonotype was detected only once. The V and J genes are TRBV2 and TRBJ1-4; D ambiguous. CDR3 size: 13 residues. The ends were cut back, 8 bases at V and 3 bases at J, with 10 bases in the middle. CDR1 SNHLY and CDR2 FYNNEI come from the germline V gene. CDR3 sequence: CASSGVANEKLFF. Here the CDR3 DNA reads TGTGCCAGCTCTGGGGTGGCTAATGAAAAACTGTTTTTT.

This clonotype was seen just once. This chain connects TRBV20-1 to TRBJ1-5, with no clear D. CDR1 and CDR2 (germline): DFQATT, SNEGSKA (reference sequence). Deletions cut 4 bases from V and 0 bases from J, with 4 bases between. This CDR3 is 12 amino acids long. CDR3 nucleotides: TGCAGTGCTATTTATAGCAATCAGCCCCAGCATTTT. Translating it yields CSAIYSNQPQHF.

The chain joins TRBV12-3 or TRBV12-4 to TRBJ2-7, with TRBD2 identical over 8 bases. V gave up 3 bases and J gave up 5 bases; unmatched junction bases: 6. There are 14 residues in the CDR3. The DNA of the CDR3 is TGTGCCAGCAGTTTGCCCGGGAGGGCCAACGAGCAGTACTTC. Protein: CASSLPGRANEQYF.

The rearrangement uses TRBV5-1 and TRBJ1-4; 8 nucleotides align to TRBD1. V lost 3 bases to trimming and J lost 8 bases; unmatched junction nucleotides: 6. Germline CDR1 is SGHRS and CDR2 is YFSETQ. The length of the CDR3 is 14 residues. The CDR3 DNA reads as TGCGCCAGCAGCTCAGGACAGGGAGGGGAAAAACTGTTTTTT. Its protein is CASSSGQGGEKLFF. Filled out from reference TRBV5-1 and TRBJ1-4, the complete variable domain reads KAGVTQTPRYLIKTRGQQVTLSCSPISGHRSVSWYQQTPGQGLQFLFEYFSETQRNKGNFPGRFSGRQFSNSRSEMNVSTLELGDSALYLCASSSGQGGEKLFFGSGTQLSVL.

The chain uses TRBV7-2 and TRBJ2-1; 9 nucleotides match TRBD2. This CDR3 spans 15 amino acids. Trimming at V came to 4 bases and at J to 6 bases, leaving 7 bases not matched to a gene. Per the germline V gene, CDR1 is SGHTA and CDR2 is FQGNSA. The CDR3 spells CASSSTSGPGNEQFF. In DNA form, the CDR3 reads TGTGCCAGCAGCTCTACTAGCGGGCCCGGCAATGAGCAGTTCTTC. The full variable domain, with the rest looked up from reference TRBV7-2 and TRBJ2-1, is GAGVSQSPSNKVTEKGKDVELRCDPISGHTALYWYRQSLGQGLEFLIYFQGNSAPDKSGLPSDRFSAERTGGSVSTLTIQRTQQEDSAVYLCASSSTSGPGNEQFFGPGTRLTVL.

The CDR3 DNA sequence: TGTGCCAGCAGTTTAGAGCGGGCAGGGGGAAATTCACCCCTCCACTTT. Protein: CASSLERAGGNSPLHF. The rearrangement joins TRBV27 to TRBJ1-6; 7 positions agree with TRBD1. Germline V CDR1 and CDR2: MNHEY, SMNVEV (reference sequence). V was pared by 2 bases and J by 7 bases, with 8 bases of the junction left unmatched. The CDR3 is made up of 16 amino acids.

The rearrangement joins TRBV3-1 to TRBJ2-7, with unresolved D. Per the germline V gene, CDR1 is LGHDT and CDR2 is YNNKEL (reference sequence). The CDR3 runs 13 residues. Trimming left V 1 base short and J 4 bases short, with 8 bases between. Here the CDR3 reads CASSQVLPYEQYF. CDR3 DNA: TGTGCCAGCAGCCAAGTCCTCCCTTACGAGCAGTACTTC.

V and J are TRBV5-1 and TRBJ2-7, with 9 bases aligning to TRBD2. Germline V lookup: CDR1 SGHRS, CDR2 YFSETQ. The CDR3 runs to 15 residues. Trimming removed 0 bases from V and 5 bases from J; junction bases left unmatched: 6. In DNA, the CDR3 is TGCGCCAGCAGCTTGGAAGGGACTAGCAACCACGAGCAGTACTTC. As protein: CASSLEGTSNHEQYF. The variable domain in full, with the rest retrieved from reference TRBV5-1 and TRBJ2-7, is KAGVTQTPRYLIKTRGQQVTLSCSPISGHRSVSWYQQTPGQGLQFLFEYFSETQRNKGNFPGRFSGRQFSNSRSEMNVSTLELGDSALYLCASSLEGTSNHEQYFGPGTRLTVT.

This chain joins TRBV20-1 and TRBJ2-1; 7 bases match TRBD2. The CDR3 runs 14 residues. Germline CDR1 and CDR2: DFQATT and SNEGSKA (reference sequence). V dropped 4 bases and J dropped 1; count of bases not matched to a gene: 4. Here the CDR3 DNA reads TGCAGTGCTAACCCGGGGGGATCCTACAATGAGCAGTTCTTC. Protein sequence: CSANPGGSYNEQFF.